This passage covers 29 T cell receptor beta chains from one sample sequenced in a study of yellow fever vaccine responses in identical twins. From the RT-PCR reads, TCRdb called clonotypes with MiXCR, one entry per CDR3 protein. Among approximately 1,000 distinct CDR3 sequences listed, 70% to 85% were seen once. The sequences come from T cells from blood (PBMCs), unsorted or a sorted subset (not recorded which), collected before or after yellow fever vaccination (not recorded which). All receptors derive from a female donor who received the yellow fever vaccine.

The V call is TRBV4-3, the J call TRBJ1-2; D unclear. Deletions cut 0 bases from V and 1 base from J, with 12 bases between. The CDR3 is made up of 16 amino acids. Per germline, CDR1 LGHNA and CDR2 YSLEER. CDR3 sequence: CASSQDLGPSNYGYTF. Written as DNA, the CDR3 is TGCGCCAGCAGCCAAGATTTGGGCCCGAGTAACTATGGCTACACCTTC.

By frequency in the sample, this clonotype is hyperexpanded. The chain recombines TRBV4-1 with TRBJ2-1; 13 nucleotides line up with TRBD2. Looked up from germline, CDR1 is MGHRA and CDR2 is YSYEKL. The V gene end was trimmed by 2 bases and the J gene end by 8 bases; junction bases not matched to a gene: 6. The CDR3 consists of 16 residues. This CDR3 is CASSQLGTSGIYEQFF. CDR3 coding DNA: TGCGCCAGCAGCCAATTGGGGACTAGCGGGATCTATGAGCAGTTCTTC.

This clonotype was picked up a small number of times. The chain joins TRBV20-1 to TRBJ2-4; D tentatively fits TRBD1 or TRBD2 (5 bases each). The CDR3 is made up of 14 amino acids. CDR1 and CDR2 (germline): DFQATT, SNEGSKA (reference sequence). V was clipped by 6 bases and J by 7 bases, with 19 bases between them. The CDR3 nucleotides read TGCAGTGCACCCAGGGACGGGGATTCGAACATTCAGTACTTC. It codes for CSAPRDGDSNIQYF.

The rearrangement joins TRBV4-3 to TRBJ2-3, with TRBD2 matching 9 bases. The V and J ends lost 1 base and 5 bases, in that order; junction bases with no gene match: 10. The CDR3 runs to 17 residues. The germline CDR1 and CDR2 sequences are LGHNA and YSLEER. CDR3 bases: TGCGCCAGCAGCCAAGGAGGCGCGGGGGGGCTCGGAGATACGCAGTATTTT. It translates to CASSQGGAGGLGDTQYF.

This chain joins TRBV6-4 and TRBJ1-1; possible D gene TRBD1, 5 bases. Trimming cost V 6 bases and J 3 bases, with 14 bases left between them. The CDR3 consists of 14 residues. Germline V gene sequence: CDR1 MRHNA, CDR2 SNTAGT. The CDR3 sequence: CASRDRSWDTEAFF. The CDR3, as DNA: TGTGCCAGCAGAGACAGATCGTGGGACACTGAAGCTTTCTTT.

This clonotype was detected a few times. The chain is built from TRBV29-1 and TRBJ2-7, with D tentatively TRBD2 (5 bases). The CDR3 runs to 11 residues. CDR1 is SQVTM and CDR2 is ANQGSEA in the germline V gene. With 4 bases removed from V and 6 bases from J, the gap between germline ends came to 10 bases. The CDR3 loop reads CSVGGEVEQYF. DNA of the CDR3: TGCAGCGTTGGGGGAGAGGTCGAGCAGTACTTC.

J is TRBJ1-2 and V is TRBV6-5, with no clear D. With 2 bases removed from V and 5 bases from J, the gap between germline ends came to 9 bases. CDR1 is MNHEY, CDR2 SVGAGI, per germline. The CDR3 loop spans 13 amino acids. CDR3 protein: CASSYNRYYGYTF. As DNA, the CDR3 is TGTGCCAGCAGTTACAACCGCTATTATGGCTACACCTTC.

The chain is built from TRBV4-3 and TRBJ2-3; the D is unclear. Trimming took off 0 bases at V and 2 bases at J, with 15 bases between the two ends. The CDR3 totals 17 residues. Germline loops: CDR1 LGHNA, CDR2 YSLEER. The CDR3 loop reads CASSQDLSDGATDTQYF. CDR3 sequence (DNA): TGCGCCAGCAGCCAAGATCTATCGGACGGAGCCACAGATACGCAGTATTTT.

By share, this clonotype ranks as large. The chain is built from TRBV27 and TRBJ2-5; D possibly corresponds to TRBD2 (5 bases). The CDR3 has 14 amino acids. V lost 1 base and J lost 0, with 6 bases in between. The germline gives CDR1 MNHEY, CDR2 SMNVEV (reference sequence). The CDR3 reads CASSLYGDQETQYF. Here the CDR3 DNA reads TGTGCCAGCAGTTTATACGGGGACCAAGAGACCCAGTACTTC.

The chain recombines TRBV5-1 with TRBJ2-7, with a possible D match to TRBD1 (5 bases). The germline V gene has CDR1 SGHRS and CDR2 YFSETQ. The CDR3 length is 15 residues. V lost 0 bases and J 2 bases, leaving 12 bases between the germline ends. The CDR3 DNA follows: TGCGCCAGCAGCTTGGTGTGGGGCCCTACCTACGAGCAGTACTTC. It translates to CASSLVWGPTYEQYF.

This sequence joins TRBV29-1 and TRBJ1-2; D gene unclear. V lost 1 base and J lost 6, with 6 bases in between. This CDR3 is built from 11 residues. The germline V gene has CDR1 SQVTM and CDR2 ANQGSEA. The CDR3 here is CSVEVFHGYTF. DNA of the CDR3: TGCAGCGTTGAAGTGTTCCATGGCTACACCTTC.

The chain joins TRBV15 to TRBJ1-5; D ambiguous. V was clipped by 3 bases and J by 2 bases, with 8 bases between them. The germline CDR1 and CDR2 sequences are LNHNV and YYDKDF (reference sequence). The CDR3 has 14 amino acids. This CDR3 is CATSSHGGNQPQHF. CDR3 bases: TGTGCCACCAGCAGTCACGGGGGCAATCAGCCCCAGCATTTT.

V usage is TRBV5-4 and J usage is TRBJ1-3; TRBD1 is a possible D gene (6 bases). This CDR3 region has 15 residues. Germline CDR1 and CDR2: SGHNT and YYREEE (reference sequence). The germline V and J ends were trimmed by 0 bases and 8 bases, with 15 bases remaining between them. The DNA of the CDR3 is TGTGCCAGCAGCTTGGCTGGCAGGGGTGGTGACACCATATATTTT. Encoded protein: CASSLAGRGGDTIYF.

The chain is built from TRBV12-3 or TRBV12-4 and TRBJ1-1; perhaps TRBD1 as D (5 bases). The CDR3 sequence is 14 residues long. V dropped 1 base and J dropped 5 bases, with 11 bases sitting between them. CDR3 DNA sequence: TGTGCCAGCAGTTTAGACGGCGGGGGGACTGAAGCTTTCTTT. This codes for CASSLDGGGTEAFF.

The J gene is TRBJ2-2, the V gene TRBV2, with TRBD2 identical over 7 bases. Germline V gene data show CDR1 as SNHLY and CDR2 as FYNNEI. The CDR3 is 15 amino acids. With V trimmed by 4 bases and J by 6 bases, 8 bases remained unmatched. The DNA of the CDR3 is TGTGCCAGCAGTGCCGGGACTACAGCCCCCGGGGAGCTGTTTTTT. Protein: CASSAGTTAPGELFF. The variable domain in full, completed from reference TRBV2 and TRBJ2-2, reads EPEVTQTPSHQVTQMGQEVILRCVPISNHLYFYWYRQILGQKVEFLVSFYNNEISEKSEIFDDQFSVERPDGSNFTLKIRSTKLEDSAMYFCASSAGTTAPGELFFGEGSRLTVL.

V and J are TRBV3-1 and TRBJ2-3; D gene uncertain. In germline, CDR1 is LGHDT, CDR2 YNNKEL (reference sequence). This CDR3 contains 15 residues. V was trimmed by 7 bases and J by 5 bases, leaving 19 bases between them. The CDR3 loop reads CASTSRGREVDTQYF. DNA for the CDR3: TGTGCCAGCACCTCCAGAGGACGAGAAGTAGATACGCAGTATTTT.

V and J are TRBV11-2 and TRBJ2-7; TRBD1 agrees at 8 bases. The CDR3 covers 15 residues. CDR1 and CDR2 (germline): SGHAT, FQNNGV. V gave up 4 bases and J gave up 2 bases; unmatched junction bases: 7. The CDR3 coding sequence is TGTGCCAGCAGCTCCGGACAGGGTTTCACCTACGAGCAGTACTTC. Its protein product is CASSSGQGFTYEQYF. The full variable domain, in which reference TRBV11-2 and TRBJ2-7 provide the parts outside the CDR3, is EAGVAQSPRYKIIEKRQSVAFWCNPISGHATLYWYQQILGQGPKLLIQFQNNGVVDDSQLPKDRFSAERLKGVDSTLKIQPAKLEDSAVYLCASSSGQGFTYEQYFGPGTRLTVT.

This clonotype has just one count. This sequence joins TRBV6-2 or TRBV6-3 and TRBJ2-7; 7 bases line up with TRBD2. Germline trimming cut 2 bases from V and 2 bases from J; bases unmatched to any gene: 6. CDR1 MNHEY and CDR2 SVGEGT come from the germline V gene. The CDR3 sequence is 15 residues long. The CDR3 here is CASSYTSSGTYEQYF. CDR3 bases: TGTGCCAGCAGTTACACGTCTAGCGGAACCTACGAGCAGTACTTC.

The chain links TRBV5-1 to TRBJ2-7; TRBD2 aligns across 10 bases. Trimming at V came to 4 bases and at J to 2 bases, leaving 6 bases not matched to a gene. The germline gives CDR1 SGHRS, CDR2 YFSETQ. The CDR3 is made up of 15 amino acids. CDR3 amino acids: CASSPWTSGTYEQYF. The CDR3 DNA follows: TGCGCCAGCAGCCCCTGGACTAGCGGTACCTACGAGCAGTACTTC. The full variable domain, rest sourced from reference TRBV5-1 and TRBJ2-7, is KAGVTQTPRYLIKTRGQQVTLSCSPISGHRSVSWYQQTPGQGLQFLFEYFSETQRNKGNFPGRFSGRQFSNSRSEMNVSTLELGDSALYLCASSPWTSGTYEQYFGPGTRLTVT.

V usage is TRBV5-4 and J usage is TRBJ2-5, with 8 bases lining up with TRBD1. This CDR3 is 14 amino acids long. J gave up 6 bases and V 4 bases, and 8 bases lay outside the gene matches. CDR1 is SGHNT and CDR2 is YYREEE in the germline V gene (reference sequence). CDR3 loop: CASSTGQGRKTQYF. The CDR3 DNA follows: TGTGCCAGCAGCACCGGACAGGGAAGGAAGACCCAGTACTTC.

The CDR3: CSVATGDGEKLFF. DNA for the CDR3: TGCAGCGTCGCGACAGGGGATGGCGAAAAACTGTTTTTT. The gene calls are TRBV29-1 and TRBJ1-4, with 8 bases identical to TRBD1. The junction had 8 bases not matched to a gene; V was cut back by 6 bases and J by 8 bases. Germline lookup yields CDR1 SQVTM and CDR2 ANQGSEA. The CDR3 is 13 residues long.

This clonotype was detected once. An end of the junction does not agree with germline; a read error may underlie this. The V gene is TRBV7-6, the J gene TRBJ1-5; TRBD1 aligns across 7 bases. CDR3 length: 13 amino acids. Germline V lookup: CDR1 SGHVS, CDR2 FNYEAQ. CDR3 amino acids: CASSLDWGQLQHF. Written as DNA, the CDR3 is TGTGCCAGCAGCCTCGACTGGGGACAGCTCCAGCATTTT.

The rearrangement links TRBV5-1 to TRBJ2-5; 13 bases are shared with TRBD2. J lost 3 bases, V lost 4 bases, and 3 bases had no gene match. The germline V gene encodes CDR1 SGHRS and CDR2 YFSETQ. The CDR3 has 15 residues. CDR3 nucleotides: TGCGCCAGCAGCAGCGGACTAGCGGGAGAAGAGACCCAGTACTTC. Protein product: CASSSGLAGEETQYF.

In this sample, this clonotype turned up a few times. This chain uses TRBV4-3 with TRBJ2-1; tentative D call: TRBD1 (6 bases). The V and J ends lost 2 bases and 7 bases respectively, with 15 bases between them. This CDR3 spans 15 amino acids. Germline CDR1 and CDR2: LGHNA and YSLEER. The CDR3 sequence is CASSQFGQLANEQFF. In DNA form, the CDR3 reads TGCGCCAGCAGCCAATTTGGACAGCTGGCGAATGAGCAGTTCTTC.

The chain uses TRBV6-2 or TRBV6-3 and TRBJ1-5; 9 bases match TRBD1. CDR3 size: 15 residues. The trim removed 3 bases at V and 5 bases at J, leaving 5 bases unmatched. CDR1 and CDR2 from the germline V gene are MNHEY and SVGEGT. CDR3 protein: CASSYITGGDQPQHF. Written as DNA, the CDR3 is TGTGCCAGCAGTTATATTACAGGGGGCGATCAGCCCCAGCATTTT.

This chain joins TRBV4-3 and TRBJ1-2, with 7 bases that match TRBD1. Germline CDR1 is LGHNA and CDR2 is YSLEER. V lost 0 bases and J lost 1; bases outside the gene matches: 5. The CDR3 spans 16 residues. The CDR3 DNA is TGCGCCAGCAGCCAAGATCTGGCAGGGGGTAACTATGGCTACACCTTC. Translation gives CASSQDLAGGNYGYTF.

This chain links TRBV9 with TRBJ2-3, with 7 bases lining up with TRBD1. Germline CDR1 reads SGDLS; CDR2 reads YYNGEE. The CDR3 runs to 17 residues. Trimming took 4 bases from V and 2 from J; bases not matched to a gene: 13. The chain's CDR3 is CASSPGQDIYYTDTQYF. As DNA, the CDR3 is TGTGCCAGCAGCCCCGGACAGGACATCTACTACACAGATACGCAGTATTTT.

The rearrangement uses TRBV4-2 and TRBJ2-1; perhaps TRBD2 as D (5 bases). Germline CDR1 is LGHNA and CDR2 is YNFKEQ. This CDR3 contains 14 residues. The V gene lost 2 bases and the J gene lost 8 bases, with 13 bases spanning the gap. For the CDR3, the DNA is TGTGCCAGCAGCCAACGGACTGCCGGGTATGAGCAGTTCTTC. Its protein is CASSQRTAGYEQFF.

The sample holds a few counts of this clonotype. In nucleotides, the CDR3 is TGTGCCAGCAGCCGGACGGACGGCGGGGAGCTGTTTTTT. Amino acids: CASSRTDGGELFF. The rearrangement uses TRBV4-2 and TRBJ2-2; D unclear. V was pared by 4 bases and J by 7 bases, with 10 bases between. The CDR3 has 13 amino acids. Germline-derived CDR1 and CDR2 are LGHNA and YNFKEQ.